One and the same sample provided the 25 T cell receptor beta chains below, sequenced in a study of Tregs in tolerant kidney transplant recipients (dated by TCRdb to between 2017 and 2020). What this sample's time point label stands for: blood sample drawn before combined kidney and bone marrow transplant. Receptor amplification or capture employed the immunoSEQ multiplex PCR assay. This is the immuneACCESS table as TCRdb keeps it, with only in-frame sequences that have V and J called. A part of the clones is gone; compared with another copy, unresolved V genes explain less than half, and the rest is unexplained. The sample table contains 62,000 or so clones; only one count was recorded for more than 95% of them. The ten biggest clones cover 0.34% of the sample. Sequencing was performed on Tregs from blood, taken before the transplant. The receptors derive from a human donor who received a combined kidney and bone marrow transplant.

The chain is built from TRBV30 and TRBJ2-5; 9 nucleotides line up with TRBD2. CDR1 GTSNPN and CDR2 SVGIG come from the germline V gene (reference sequence). The CDR3 extends over 15 amino acids. The trim removed 1 base at V and 2 bases at J, leaving 5 bases unmatched. The CDR3 region is CAWSGGSGGQETQYF. The CDR3 DNA is TGTGCCTGGAGTGGGGGTAGCGGGGGACAAGAGACCCAGTACTTC.

This chain links TRBV5-1 with TRBJ2-1; 9 bases match TRBD1. The junction had 5 bases not matched to a gene; V was cut back by 2 bases and J by 2 bases. From germline, CDR1 is SGHRS and CDR2 YFSETQ. CDR3 length: 16 residues. The CDR3 protein is CASSFSGQGTYNEQFF. The CDR3 DNA is TGCGCCAGCAGCTTCTCGGGACAGGGTACCTACAATGAGCAGTTCTTC. Full variable domain (missing parts from reference TRBV5-1 and TRBJ2-1): KAGVTQTPRYLIKTRGQQVTLSCSPISGHRSVSWYQQTPGQGLQFLFEYFSETQRNKGNFPGRFSGRQFSNSRSEMNVSTLELGDSALYLCASSFSGQGTYNEQFFGPGTRLTVL.

This rearrangement joins TRBV7-8 to TRBJ2-1, with D uncertain. Germline CDR1 reads SGHVS; CDR2 reads FQNEAQ. V lost 6 bases and J lost 8, with 8 bases in between. CDR3 length: 11 residues. The CDR3 spells CASSYFDEQFF. The DNA of the CDR3 is TGTGCCAGCAGTTACTTCGATGAGCAGTTCTTC.

The V and J genes are TRBV4-1 and TRBJ2-7; the D is unclear. From germline, CDR1 is MGHRA and CDR2 YSYEKL. The ends were cut back, 0 bases at V and 3 bases at J, with 6 bases in the middle. CDR3 length: 13 residues. CDR3 sequence: CASSQDRVYEQYF. The DNA of the CDR3 is TGCGCCAGCAGCCAAGATCGCGTCTACGAGCAGTACTTC.

The V gene is TRBV2, the J gene TRBJ1-5; the match to TRBD1 covers 8 bases. Germline V gene lookup returns CDR1 SNHLY and CDR2 FYNNEI. This CDR3 has 16 residues. V lost 4 bases to trimming and J lost 7 bases; unmatched junction nucleotides: 12. In DNA form, the CDR3 reads TGTGCCAGCAGTGTCCAGGGGGCCTCCATCCGGCAGCCCCAGCATTTT. Translation: CASSVQGASIRQPQHF.

V usage is TRBV7-7 and J usage is TRBJ2-2; no reliable D call. The germline V and J ends were trimmed by 5 bases and 2 bases, with 3 bases remaining between them. Germline CDR1 reads SSHAT; CDR2 reads FNYEAQ (reference sequence). The CDR3 loop spans 12 amino acids. The DNA of the CDR3 is TGTGCCAGCAGCCTTAACACCGGGGAGCTGTTTTTT. Its translation: CASSLNTGELFF.

The rearrangement joins TRBV5-8 to TRBJ2-3; D uncertain. Germline CDR1 and CDR2: SGHTS and YDEGEE. The CDR3 sequence is 13 residues long. V gave up 0 bases and J gave up 1 base, with 3 bases separating them. CDR3 in amino acids: CASSLAGTDTQYF. In nucleotides, the CDR3 is TGTGCCAGCAGCTTGGCGGGCACAGATACGCAGTATTTT. Filled out from reference TRBV5-8 and TRBJ2-3, the complete variable domain reads EAGVTQSPTHLIKTRGQQATLRCSPISGHTSVYWYQQALGLGLQFLLWYDEGEERNRGNFPPRFSGRQFPNYSSELNVNALELEDSALYLCASSLAGTDTQYFGPGTRLTVL.

The chain couples TRBV4-1 to TRBJ2-7; D ambiguous. The CDR3 consists of 15 residues. Germline V gene sequence: CDR1 MGHRA, CDR2 YSYEKL. V was clipped by 0 bases and J by 3 bases, with 12 bases between them. CDR3 protein: CASSQDMSFLYEQYF. CDR3 nucleotide sequence: TGCGCCAGCAGCCAAGATATGAGCTTTCTCTACGAGCAGTACTTC.

This chain joins TRBV10-2 and TRBJ2-5; TRBD2 matches at 10 bases. Germline CDR1 WSHSY, CDR2 SAAADI. This CDR3 has 15 residues. Trimming removed 10 bases from V and 2 bases from J; junction bases left unmatched: 10. The CDR3 is CATESGLAVQETQYF. In nucleotides, the CDR3 is TGCGCCACCGAATCTGGACTAGCGGTACAAGAGACCCAGTACTTC.

This chain uses TRBV5-4 with TRBJ2-5, with D possibly being TRBD2 (5 bases). The V and J ends lost 2 bases and 5 bases respectively, with 10 bases between them. Germline CDR1 reads SGHNT; CDR2 reads YYREEE (reference sequence). The CDR3 sequence is 13 residues long. The CDR3 sequence is CASSFRGLETQYF. In DNA form, the CDR3 reads TGTGCCAGCAGCTTCCGGGGTTTGGAGACCCAGTACTTC.

This rearrangement joins TRBV4-2 to TRBJ1-3, with a tentative D call TRBD1 (5 bases). The CDR3 contains 15 residues. The V end lost 3 bases, the J end lost 0 bases, and 9 bases lay between the germline ends. CDR1 LGHNA and CDR2 YNFKEQ come from the germline V gene. The CDR3: CASSQGGISGNTIYF. CDR3 DNA sequence: TGTGCCAGCAGCCAGGGGGGGATCTCTGGAAACACCATATATTTT.

The chain uses TRBV2 and TRBJ2-3; 9 bases line up with TRBD1. CDR1 is SNHLY, CDR2 FYNNEI, per germline. Trimming at V came to 6 bases and at J to 3 bases, leaving 10 bases not matched to a gene. The CDR3 sequence is 16 residues long. The CDR3 loop reads CASRPGQGRGTDTQYF. CDR3 nucleotide sequence: TGTGCCAGCAGGCCCGGACAGGGGAGGGGGACAGATACGCAGTATTTT.

The chain combines TRBV7-9 with TRBJ2-7, with D unresolved. Germline V gene data show CDR1 as SEHNR and CDR2 as FQNEAQ (reference sequence). Between the trimmed V and J ends, which lost 6 bases and 2 bases, there was a span of 5 bases. The CDR3 loop spans 11 amino acids. The DNA for the CDR3 is TGTGCCAGCAGTCGCGCCTACGAGCAGTACTTC. Translation: CASSRAYEQYF.

The rearrangement links TRBV29-1 to TRBJ1-5, with 7 bases matching TRBD1. CDR3 size: 13 residues. Germline assignment: CDR1 SQVTM and CDR2 ANQGSEA. With V trimmed by 4 bases and J by 4 bases, 4 bases remained unmatched. The CDR3 sequence: CSVGGQINQPQHF. As DNA, the CDR3 is TGCAGCGTTGGGGGACAGATTAATCAGCCCCAGCATTTT.

The chain recombines TRBV5-1 with TRBJ1-2; 8 bases fit TRBD1. Germline assignment: CDR1 SGHRS and CDR2 YFSETQ. The CDR3 runs to 15 residues. Trimming removed 6 bases from V and 0 bases from J; junction bases left unmatched: 7. CDR3: CASNPGDRTNYGYTF. The CDR3 coding sequence is TGCGCCAGCAACCCGGGGGACAGGACTAACTATGGCTACACCTTC.

This clone showed up just once. The CDR3 here is CASSTTPAGGWETQYF. CDR3 in DNA: TGTGCCAGCAGCACCACCCCAGCGGGGGGCTGGGAGACCCAGTACTTC. The chain combines TRBV9 with TRBJ2-5; TRBD2 agrees at 9 bases. The length of the CDR3 is 16 residues. CDR1 is SGDLS, CDR2 YYNGEE, per germline. With 4 bases clipped from V and 5 bases from J, the junction kept 12 bases outside the gene matches. The full variable domain, with the rest looked up from reference TRBV9 and TRBJ2-5, is DSGVTQTPKHLITATGQRVTLRCSPRSGDLSVYWYQQSLDQGLQFLIQYYNGEERAKGNILERFSAQQFPDLHSELNLSSLELGDSALYFCASSTTPAGGWETQYFGPGTRLLVL.

This sequence joins TRBV15 and TRBJ2-7, with 9 bases lining up with TRBD1. The CDR3 covers 15 residues. With 1 base clipped from V and 1 base from J, the junction kept 2 bases outside the gene matches. Germline lookup yields CDR1 LNHNV and CDR2 YYDKDF (reference sequence). CDR3 DNA sequence: TGTGCCACCAGCAGAGGAGACAGGGGGTCCTACGAGCAGTACTTC. Protein sequence: CATSRGDRGSYEQYF.

This sequence joins TRBV5-1 and TRBJ1-6, with 9 positions matching TRBD1. The CDR3 is made up of 16 amino acids. Germline CDR1 SGHRS, CDR2 YFSETQ. The trim removed 2 bases at V and 5 bases at J, leaving 5 bases unmatched. DNA for the CDR3: TGCGCCAGCAGCTTCCAAGGACAGGGGAATAATTCACCCCTCCACTTT. It translates to CASSFQGQGNNSPLHF. Variable domain in full (rest from reference TRBV5-1 and TRBJ1-6): KAGVTQTPRYLIKTRGQQVTLSCSPISGHRSVSWYQQTPGQGLQFLFEYFSETQRNKGNFPGRFSGRQFSNSRSEMNVSTLELGDSALYLCASSFQGQGNNSPLHFGNGTRLTVT.

The chain couples TRBV11-2 to TRBJ2-1; 9 bases are a match to TRBD2. The germline V gene has CDR1 SGHAT and CDR2 FQNNGV. The J segment lost 4 bases and the V segment lost 5 bases, leaving 6 bases of the junction unmatched. The CDR3 length is 15 residues. In DNA, the CDR3 is TGTGCCAGCAGCCCTTATAGCGGGAGTTACAATGAGCAGTTCTTC. It is translated as CASSPYSGSYNEQFF.

V is TRBV13 and J is TRBJ2-3; 10 nucleotides line up with TRBD2. V was clipped by 2 bases and J by 4 bases; unmatched bases: 6. Germline lookup yields CDR1 PRHDT and CDR2 FYEKMQ (reference sequence). The CDR3 runs to 16 residues. The CDR3 DNA reads TGTGCCAGCAGCTTAAATCTAGCGGGAGTCGCAGATACGCAGTATTTT. Translating it yields CASSLNLAGVADTQYF.

The chain combines TRBV12-5 with TRBJ2-1, with 7 bases matching TRBD2. J gave up 3 bases and V 3 bases, and 8 bases lay outside the gene matches. Germline V gene sequence: CDR1 LGHNT, CDR2 FRNRAP. The CDR3 has 16 amino acids. This CDR3 reads CASGFAGGSIYNEQFF. Here the CDR3 DNA reads TGTGCTAGTGGTTTCGCTGGCGGGAGTATCTACAATGAGCAGTTCTTC.

The CDR3: CATSSSRRLETQYF. In nucleotides, the CDR3 is TGTGCCACCAGCAGCTCTAGGAGGCTGGAGACCCAGTACTTC. J is TRBJ2-5 and V is TRBV15; possible D gene TRBD2, 5 bases. The germline V and J ends were trimmed by 3 bases and 5 bases, with 13 bases remaining between them. CDR1 is LNHNV and CDR2 is YYDKDF in the germline V gene (reference sequence). The CDR3 is 14 residues long.

The chain joins TRBV19 to TRBJ1-1; tentatively, D is TRBD1 (5 bases). Germline CDR1 LNHDA, CDR2 SQIVND (reference sequence). This CDR3 is built from 14 residues. Trimming took off 5 bases at V and 2 bases at J, with 12 bases between the two ends. The CDR3 loop is CASSQQGTNTEAFF. The CDR3 DNA reads TGTGCCAGTAGTCAGCAGGGTACCAACACTGAAGCTTTCTTT.

J is TRBJ2-7 and V is TRBV11-3, with TRBD2 matching over 11 bases. The CDR3 has 15 residues. With 1 base clipped from V and 2 bases from J, the junction kept 1 base outside the gene matches. In germline, CDR1 is SGHNT, CDR2 YENEEA. This chain's CDR3 is CASSLASGGTYEQYF. CDR3 sequence (DNA): TGTGCCAGCAGCTTAGCTAGCGGGGGGACCTACGAGCAGTACTTC.

The V and J genes are TRBV4-1 and TRBJ2-2; D might be TRBD1 (6 bases). The CDR3 spans 19 residues. CDR1 and CDR2 (germline): MGHRA, YSYEKL. Trimming shortened V by 4 bases and J by 7 bases, and 28 bases separated the two germline ends. CDR3 sequence: CASSRRASTGYSDIGELFF. The CDR3 bases are TGCGCCAGCAGCCGGCGTGCTAGTACAGGGTATTCTGACATCGGGGAGCTGTTTTTT.